This passage covers 10 T cell receptor beta chains from one sample sequenced in a study of blood T cell repertoires in COVID-19. Here immunoSEQ multiplex PCR was the method, and the copy in TCRdb shows in-frame clones only, minus some. The sample carries 310,000 or so clones, 83% recorded once. The sample taken for sequencing was peripheral blood. The receptors were sampled from a woman between 45 and 65 years old with acute or convalescent COVID-19.

The genes are TRBV9 and TRBJ1-3; perhaps TRBD1 as D (6 bases). Germline V gene data show CDR1 as SGDLS and CDR2 as YYNGEE. V shed 0 bases and J shed 2 bases, with 12 bases lying between them. CDR3 length equals 16 residues. As DNA, the CDR3 is TGTGCCAGCAGCGTAGGATTCGGGGGGCCTGGAAACACCATATATTTT. Translation: CASSVGFGGPGNTIYF. Looking up the rest from reference TRBV9 and TRBJ1-3 gives the full variable domain: DSGVTQTPKHLITATGQRVTLRCSPRSGDLSVYWYQQSLDQGLQFLIQYYNGEERAKGNILERFSAQQFPDLHSELNLSSLELGDSALYFCASSVGFGGPGNTIYFGEGSWLTVV.

This clone appeared a few times. The V gene is TRBV11-2, the J gene TRBJ2-7, with D maybe TRBD1 (6 bases). CDR3 length: 16 amino acids. The germline CDR1 and CDR2 sequences are SGHAT and FQNNGV. The V end was cut by 0 bases, the J end by 7 bases, with 19 bases between. This chain's CDR3 is CASSLEGVWTAGEQYV. The CDR3 coding sequence is TGTGCCAGCAGCTTAGAGGGGGTATGGACAGCTGGAGAGCAGTACGTC.

CDR3 nucleotide sequence: TGTGCCAGCAGTGAGGACAGGAGCCGAAGTTATGGCTACACCTTC. Its protein is CASSEDRSRSYGYTF. The chain uses TRBV2 and TRBJ1-2; 7 bases match TRBD1. J lost 5 bases, V lost 3 bases, and 9 bases had no gene match. The CDR3 runs to 15 residues. CDR1 is SNHLY and CDR2 is FYNNEI in the germline V gene.

The chain carries TRBV4-3 and TRBJ1-6, with 7 bases identical to TRBD1. This CDR3 region has 17 residues. CDR1 is LGHNA, CDR2 YSLEER, per germline. V lost 1 base and J lost 2; bases outside the gene matches: 5. As DNA, the CDR3 is TGCGCCAGCAGCCAAGGACAGGGAAATCCCTATAATTCACCCCTCCACTTT. Translated: CASSQGQGNPYNSPLHF.

The genes are TRBV5-1 and TRBJ2-2; D perhaps matches TRBD1 (5 bases). Germline-derived CDR1 and CDR2 are SGHRS and YFSETQ. The CDR3 is 16 amino acids. V was shortened by 2 bases and J by 0 bases, with 11 bases between the two germline ends. The CDR3: CASSLGSTANTGELFF. The CDR3 coding sequence is TGCGCCAGCAGCTTAGGTTCGACAGCGAACACCGGGGAGCTGTTTTTT.

The genes are TRBV7-2 and TRBJ1-5; possible D gene TRBD1, 6 bases. In germline, CDR1 is SGHTA, CDR2 FQGNSA. V lost 4 bases to trimming and J lost 3 bases, with 13 bases between them. This CDR3 is 15 amino acids long. CDR3 sequence (DNA): TGTGCCAGCAGCTACCGACAGGCCTACAATCAGCCCCAGCATTTT. This codes for CASSYRQAYNQPQHF.

The chain recombines TRBV24-1 with TRBJ2-5; D is possibly TRBD2 (5 bases). This CDR3 has 17 amino acids. Germline loops: CDR1 KGHDR, CDR2 SFDVKD. Trimming stripped 1 base from V and 2 bases from J, with 16 bases between. The CDR3 loop reads CATSDLGDYSTQETQYF. The CDR3 DNA sequence: TGTGCCACCAGTGATTTAGGAGACTACTCGACTCAAGAGACCCAGTACTTC.

The V gene is TRBV2, the J gene TRBJ1-1; D ambiguous. This CDR3 contains 14 residues. V was shortened by 5 bases and J by 0 bases, with 10 bases between the two germline ends. Germline-derived CDR1 and CDR2 are SNHLY and FYNNEI. The CDR3: CASSPLDLNTEAFF. The CDR3 coding sequence is TGTGCCAGCAGTCCATTAGATCTGAACACTGAAGCTTTCTTT.

The count of this clone is one. This chain connects TRBV5-4 to TRBJ2-1, with 11 nucleotides matching TRBD2. V shed 1 base, J shed 4 bases, and the junction held 1 base outside the gene matches. The length of the CDR3 is 15 residues. Per germline, CDR1 SGHNT and CDR2 YYREEE (reference sequence). CDR3 residues: CASSLTSGSYNEQFF. The CDR3 DNA reads as TGTGCCAGCAGCTTGACTAGCGGGAGTTACAATGAGCAGTTCTTC.

This CDR3 reads CASTKDSLNEKLFF. For the CDR3, the DNA is TGTGCCAGCACCAAGGACAGCCTTAATGAAAAACTGTTTTTT. This sequence joins TRBV2 and TRBJ1-4; maybe TRBD1 (6 bases). This CDR3 has 14 residues. V shed 7 bases and J shed 4 bases, with 13 bases lying between them. Germline CDR1 SNHLY, CDR2 FYNNEI.